This T cell receptor beta chain was profiled in a study of OX40 agonist ivuxolimab in advanced cancers. Study summary: Every 2 weeks, patients got intravenous ivuxolimab at one of six dose levels (0.01-10 mg/kg). Prior anti-PD-1, anti-PD-L1 or anti-CTLA-4 therapy did not bar entry, and roughly 40% had some. One hepatocellular carcinoma and two cutaneous melanoma patients partially responded. Study-level findings and limits: Mean expanded clone counts were higher in CD8+ than CD4+ T cells.

The ends lost 7 bases at V and 2 bases at J; junction bases unmatched: 5. Germline V gene sequence: CDR1 LNHDA, CDR2 SQIVND (reference sequence). The CDR3 covers 13 residues. Produced via immunoSEQ multiplex PCR; TCRdb's table is partial and in-frame only. The sample shows about 67,000 clones, approximately 91% of them seen only once. Comments on this clone: Antigen unknown.

This chain links TRBV19 with TRBJ2-7, with 7 bases identical to TRBD2. The sequencing used CD4+ or CD8+ T cells sorted from blood, collected in a trial of the OX40 agonist ivuxolimab. This receptor was taken from an adult with an advanced solid tumor such as melanoma, head and neck, liver or kidney cancer. The CDR3 DNA reads TGTGCCAGTAAGCGGGACGGCACCTACGAGCAGTACTTC. Translation gives CASKRDGTYEQYF.